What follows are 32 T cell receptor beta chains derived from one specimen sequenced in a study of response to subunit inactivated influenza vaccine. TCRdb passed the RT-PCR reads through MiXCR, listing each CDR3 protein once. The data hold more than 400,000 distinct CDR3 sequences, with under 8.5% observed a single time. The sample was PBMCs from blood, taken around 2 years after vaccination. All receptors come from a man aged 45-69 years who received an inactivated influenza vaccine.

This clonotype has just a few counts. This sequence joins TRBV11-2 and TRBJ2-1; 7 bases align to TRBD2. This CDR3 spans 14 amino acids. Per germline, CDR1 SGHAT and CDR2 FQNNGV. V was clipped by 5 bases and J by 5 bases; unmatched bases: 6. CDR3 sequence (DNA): TGTGCCAGCAGCCGCAACCTAGCGGACAATGAGCAGTTCTTC. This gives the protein CASSRNLADNEQFF.

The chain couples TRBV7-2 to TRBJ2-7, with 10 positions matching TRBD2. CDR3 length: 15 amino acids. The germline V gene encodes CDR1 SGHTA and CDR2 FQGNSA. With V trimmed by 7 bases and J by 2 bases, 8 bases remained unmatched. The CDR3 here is CASNILAGPTYEQYF. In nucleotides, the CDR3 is TGTGCCAGCAACATACTAGCGGGACCAACCTACGAGCAGTACTTC.

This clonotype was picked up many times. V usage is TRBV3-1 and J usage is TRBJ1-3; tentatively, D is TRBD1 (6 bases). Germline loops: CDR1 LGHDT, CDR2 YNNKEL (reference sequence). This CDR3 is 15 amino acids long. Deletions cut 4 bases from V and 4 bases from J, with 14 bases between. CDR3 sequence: CASSPTSGEGNTIYF. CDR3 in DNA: TGTGCCAGCAGCCCTACCTCAGGGGAAGGAAACACCATATATTTT.

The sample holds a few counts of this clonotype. For the CDR3, the DNA is TGCAGTGCTAAAGTAGGGGCCAATAATGAAAAACTGTTTTTT. It is translated as CSAKVGANNEKLFF. This chain connects TRBV20-1 to TRBJ1-4; maybe TRBD1 (5 bases). Germline V CDR1 and CDR2: DFQATT, SNEGSKA (reference sequence). The V gene lost 4 bases and the J gene lost 4 bases, with 13 bases spanning the gap. The CDR3 covers 14 residues.

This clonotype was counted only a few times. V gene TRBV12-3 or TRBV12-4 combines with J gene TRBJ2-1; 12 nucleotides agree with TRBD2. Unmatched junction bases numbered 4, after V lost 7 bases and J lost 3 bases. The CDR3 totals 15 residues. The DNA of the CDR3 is TGTGCCAGCAACAAACTAGCGGGGGGCTACAATGAGCAGTTCTTC. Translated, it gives CASNKLAGGYNEQFF.

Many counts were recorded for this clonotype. For the CDR3, the DNA is TGTGCCAGCAGCTACCTAGCGGGAGGTCAAGAGACCCAGTACTTC. It translates to CASSYLAGGQETQYF. This sequence joins TRBV14 and TRBJ2-5; 11 bases match TRBD2. V lost 5 bases, J lost 2 bases, and 4 bases stayed unmatched. The CDR3 contains 15 residues. The germline gives CDR1 SGHDN, CDR2 FVKESK.

The CDR3 DNA follows: TGCAGTGCTAGAGCTCCACCGGGGCAGCCCCAGCATTTT. Translating it yields CSARAPPGQPQHF. This chain links TRBV20-1 with TRBJ1-5, with D uncertain. From germline, CDR1 is DFQATT and CDR2 SNEGSKA (reference sequence). The length of the CDR3 is 13 residues. V was cut by 1 base and J by 7 bases, with 11 bases left in between.

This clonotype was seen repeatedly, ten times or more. The CDR3 loop is CASSYEKLFF. DNA of the CDR3: TGTGCCAGCAGCTACGAAAAACTGTTTTTT. The chain carries TRBV11-3 and TRBJ1-4; D gene uncertain. The CDR3 runs to 10 residues. CDR1 and CDR2 from the germline V gene are SGHNT and YENEEA. V lost 4 bases, J lost 8 bases, and 2 bases lay in between.

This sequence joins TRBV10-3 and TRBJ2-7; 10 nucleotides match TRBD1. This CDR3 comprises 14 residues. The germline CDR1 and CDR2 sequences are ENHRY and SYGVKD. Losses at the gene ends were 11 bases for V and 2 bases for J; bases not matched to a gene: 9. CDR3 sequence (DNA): TGTGCCTACAAGCCGGGACAGGGGACCTACGAGCAGTACTTC. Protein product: CAYKPGQGTYEQYF.

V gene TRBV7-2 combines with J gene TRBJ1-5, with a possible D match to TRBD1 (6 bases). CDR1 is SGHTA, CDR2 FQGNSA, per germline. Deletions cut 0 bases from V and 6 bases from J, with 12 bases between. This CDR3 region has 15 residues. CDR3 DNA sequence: TGTGCCAGCAGCTTAGCTGGGGGCGGGAGTCAGCCCCAGCATTTT. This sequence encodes CASSLAGGGSQPQHF.

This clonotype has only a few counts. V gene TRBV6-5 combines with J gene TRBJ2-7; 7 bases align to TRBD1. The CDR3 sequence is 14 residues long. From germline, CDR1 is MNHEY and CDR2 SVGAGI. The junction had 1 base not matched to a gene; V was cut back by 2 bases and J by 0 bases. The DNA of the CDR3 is TGTGCCAGCAGTTACGACAGGGCCTCCTACGAGCAGTACTTC. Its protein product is CASSYDRASYEQYF.

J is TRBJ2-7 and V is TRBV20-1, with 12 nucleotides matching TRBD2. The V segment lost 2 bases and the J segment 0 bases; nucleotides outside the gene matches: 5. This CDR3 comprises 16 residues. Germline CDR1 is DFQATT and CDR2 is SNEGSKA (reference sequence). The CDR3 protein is CSARSTTSGGSYEQYF. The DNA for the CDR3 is TGCAGTGCTAGATCTACGACTAGCGGGGGCTCCTACGAGCAGTACTTC.

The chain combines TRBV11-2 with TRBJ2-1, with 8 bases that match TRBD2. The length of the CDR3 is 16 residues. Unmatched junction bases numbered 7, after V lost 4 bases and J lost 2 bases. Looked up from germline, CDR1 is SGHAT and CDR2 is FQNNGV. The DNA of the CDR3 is TGTGCCAGCAGCTCCACAGCGGGGGATACCTACAATGAGCAGTTCTTC. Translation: CASSSTAGDTYNEQFF. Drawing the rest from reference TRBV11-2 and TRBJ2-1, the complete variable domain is EAGVAQSPRYKIIEKRQSVAFWCNPISGHATLYWYQQILGQGPKLLIQFQNNGVVDDSQLPKDRFSAERLKGVDSTLKIQPAKLEDSAVYLCASSSTAGDTYNEQFFGPGTRLTVL.

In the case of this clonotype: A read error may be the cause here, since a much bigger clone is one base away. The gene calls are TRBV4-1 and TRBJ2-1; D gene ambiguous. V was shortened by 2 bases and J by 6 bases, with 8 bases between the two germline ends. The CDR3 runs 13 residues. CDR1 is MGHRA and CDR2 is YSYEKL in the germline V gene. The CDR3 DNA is TGCGCCAGCAGCCAATTGGGGTTCAATGAGCAGTTCTTC. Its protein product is CASSQLGFNEQFF.

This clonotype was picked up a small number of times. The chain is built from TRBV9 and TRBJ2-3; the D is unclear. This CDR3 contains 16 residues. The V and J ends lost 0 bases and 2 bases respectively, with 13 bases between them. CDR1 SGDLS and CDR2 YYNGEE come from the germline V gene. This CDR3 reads CASSVAPGRNTDTQYF. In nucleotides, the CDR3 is TGTGCCAGCAGCGTAGCTCCCGGAAGAAACACAGATACGCAGTATTTT.

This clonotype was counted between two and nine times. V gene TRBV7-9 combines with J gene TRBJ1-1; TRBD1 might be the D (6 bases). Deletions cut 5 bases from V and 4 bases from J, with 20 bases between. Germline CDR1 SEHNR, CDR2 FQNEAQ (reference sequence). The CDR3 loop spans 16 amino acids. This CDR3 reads CASSTLGGIVITEAFF. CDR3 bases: TGTGCCAGCAGCACCCTAGGGGGGATTGTTATCACTGAAGCTTTCTTT.

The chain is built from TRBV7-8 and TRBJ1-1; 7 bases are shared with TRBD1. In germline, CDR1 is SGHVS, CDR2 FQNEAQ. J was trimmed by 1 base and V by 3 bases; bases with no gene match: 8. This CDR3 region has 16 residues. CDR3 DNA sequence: TGTGCCAGCAGCTTTCTCACAGGGGTTTGGAACACTGAAGCTTTCTTT. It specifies CASSFLTGVWNTEAFF.

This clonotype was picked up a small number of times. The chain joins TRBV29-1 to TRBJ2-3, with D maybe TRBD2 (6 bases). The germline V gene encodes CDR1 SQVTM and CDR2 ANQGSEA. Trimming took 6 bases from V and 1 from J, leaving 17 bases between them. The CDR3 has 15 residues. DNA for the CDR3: TGCAGCGTAGGACCCCCCGGGGGTGGCACAGATACGCAGTATTTT. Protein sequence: CSVGPPGGGTDTQYF.

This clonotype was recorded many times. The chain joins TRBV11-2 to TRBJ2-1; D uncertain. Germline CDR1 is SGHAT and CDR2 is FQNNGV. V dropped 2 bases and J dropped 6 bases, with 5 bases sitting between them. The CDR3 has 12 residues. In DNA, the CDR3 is TGTGCCAGCAGCTTATATTCCAATGAGCAGTTCTTC. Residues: CASSLYSNEQFF.

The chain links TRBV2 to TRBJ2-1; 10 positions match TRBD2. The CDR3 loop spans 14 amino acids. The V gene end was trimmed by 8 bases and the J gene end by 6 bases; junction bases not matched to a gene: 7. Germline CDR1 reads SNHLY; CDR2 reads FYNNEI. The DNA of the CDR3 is TGTGCCAGCGACGGACTAGCGGACACCAATGAGCAGTTCTTC. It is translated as CASDGLADTNEQFF.

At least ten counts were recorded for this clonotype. Here the CDR3 reads CASSYGWEQFF. The CDR3, as DNA: TGTGCCAGCAGTTACGGGTGGGAGCAGTTCTTC. V gene TRBV6-5 combines with J gene TRBJ2-1; no clear D gene. The CDR3 contains 11 residues. Between the trimmed V and J ends, which lost 2 bases and 10 bases, there was a span of 6 bases. In germline, CDR1 is MNHEY, CDR2 SVGAGI.

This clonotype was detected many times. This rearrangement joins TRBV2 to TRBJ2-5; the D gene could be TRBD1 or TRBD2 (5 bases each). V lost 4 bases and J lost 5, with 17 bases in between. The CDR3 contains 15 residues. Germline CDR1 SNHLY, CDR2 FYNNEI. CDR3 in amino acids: CASSGDLIRTETQYF. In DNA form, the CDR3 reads TGTGCCAGCAGTGGGGACCTCATAAGGACGGAGACCCAGTACTTC.

CDR3 sequence (DNA): TGTGCCAGCAGCCCCCGGTTAGCGGGATTATCAGATACGCAGTATTTT. It codes for CASSPRLAGLSDTQYF. The chain has TRBV7-2 and TRBJ2-3; TRBD2 matches 8 bases. The CDR3 is made up of 16 amino acids. Germline CDR1 SGHTA, CDR2 FQGNSA. After removal of 5 bases from V and 4 bases from J, the junction contained 11 bases not matched to a gene.

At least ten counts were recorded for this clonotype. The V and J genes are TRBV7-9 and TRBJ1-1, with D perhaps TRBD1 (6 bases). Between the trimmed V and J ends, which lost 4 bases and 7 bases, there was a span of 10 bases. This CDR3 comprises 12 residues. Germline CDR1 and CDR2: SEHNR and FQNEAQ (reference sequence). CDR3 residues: CASSSTGFEAFF. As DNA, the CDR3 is TGTGCCAGCAGCTCTACAGGGTTTGAAGCTTTCTTT.

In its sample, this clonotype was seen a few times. The CDR3 reads CASSSLGRTSYEQYF. CDR3 nucleotides: TGTGCCAGCAGCTCTCTTGGACGTACCTCCTACGAGCAGTACTTC. The chain links TRBV5-5 to TRBJ2-7; the D is unclear. The CDR3 has 15 residues. Trimming took 3 bases from V and 0 from J, leaving 13 bases between them. CDR1 and CDR2 from the germline V gene are SGHKS and YYEKEE (reference sequence).

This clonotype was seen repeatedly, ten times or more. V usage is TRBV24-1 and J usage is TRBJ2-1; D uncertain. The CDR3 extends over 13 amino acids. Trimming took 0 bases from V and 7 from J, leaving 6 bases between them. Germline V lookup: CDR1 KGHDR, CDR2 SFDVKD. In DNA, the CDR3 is TGTGCCACCAGTGATTTGACAGAAAATGAGCAGTTCTTC. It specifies CATSDLTENEQFF.

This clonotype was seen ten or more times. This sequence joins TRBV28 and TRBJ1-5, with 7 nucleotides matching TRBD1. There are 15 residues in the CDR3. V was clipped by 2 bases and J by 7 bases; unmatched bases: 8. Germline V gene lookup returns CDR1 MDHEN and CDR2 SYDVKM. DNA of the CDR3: TGTGCCAGCAGTTTAGGACAGGCGTCGGGACAGCCCCAGCATTTT. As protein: CASSLGQASGQPQHF.

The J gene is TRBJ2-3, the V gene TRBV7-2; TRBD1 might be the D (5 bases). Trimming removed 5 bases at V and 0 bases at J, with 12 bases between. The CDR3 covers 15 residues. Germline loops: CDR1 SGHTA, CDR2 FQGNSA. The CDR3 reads CASSTDRISTDTQYF. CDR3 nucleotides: TGTGCCAGCAGCACCGACAGAATTAGCACAGATACGCAGTATTTT.

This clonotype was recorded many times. CDR3: CASSEGGRRDQPQHF. The CDR3 DNA is TGTGCCAGCAGCGAAGGTGGCAGAAGGGATCAGCCCCAGCATTTT. The gene calls are TRBV9 and TRBJ1-5, with no clear D. This CDR3 is 15 amino acids long. V lost 3 bases and J 5 bases, leaving 15 bases between the germline ends. The germline CDR1 and CDR2 sequences are SGDLS and YYNGEE.

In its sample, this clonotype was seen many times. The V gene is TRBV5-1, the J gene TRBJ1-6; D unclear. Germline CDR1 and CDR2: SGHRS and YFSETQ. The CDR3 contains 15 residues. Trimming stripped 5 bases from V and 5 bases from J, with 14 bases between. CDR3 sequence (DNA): TGCGCCAGCAGGGTCTCCGGACGAAATAATTCACCCCTCCACTTT. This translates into CASRVSGRNNSPLHF.

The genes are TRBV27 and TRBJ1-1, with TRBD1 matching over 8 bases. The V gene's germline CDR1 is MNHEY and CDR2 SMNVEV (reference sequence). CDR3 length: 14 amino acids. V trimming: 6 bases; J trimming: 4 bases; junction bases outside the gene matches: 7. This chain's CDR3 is CASSLRTGTTEAFF. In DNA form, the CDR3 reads TGTGCCAGCAGCCTCAGGACAGGGACCACTGAAGCTTTCTTT.

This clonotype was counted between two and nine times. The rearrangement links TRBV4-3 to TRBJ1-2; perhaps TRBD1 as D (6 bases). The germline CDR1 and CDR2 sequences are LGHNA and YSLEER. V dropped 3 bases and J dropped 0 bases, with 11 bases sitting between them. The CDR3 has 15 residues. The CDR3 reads CASSHNQGTNYGYTF. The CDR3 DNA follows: TGCGCCAGCAGCCACAACCAGGGGACTAACTATGGCTACACCTTC.